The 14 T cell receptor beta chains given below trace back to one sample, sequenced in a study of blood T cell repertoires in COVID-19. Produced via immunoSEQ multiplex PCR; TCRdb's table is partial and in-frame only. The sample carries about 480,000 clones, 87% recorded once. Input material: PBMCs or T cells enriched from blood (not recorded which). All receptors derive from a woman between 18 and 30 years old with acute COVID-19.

CDR3 amino acids: CAISDHRQVGNEKLFF. CDR3 in DNA: TGTGCCATCAGTGACCACCGACAGGTCGGTAATGAAAAACTGTTTTTT. The rearrangement uses TRBV10-3 and TRBJ1-4, with TRBD1 as a possible D gene (6 bases). This CDR3 has 16 residues. Deletions cut 3 bases from V and 4 bases from J, with 15 bases between. Germline lookup yields CDR1 ENHRY and CDR2 SYGVKD.

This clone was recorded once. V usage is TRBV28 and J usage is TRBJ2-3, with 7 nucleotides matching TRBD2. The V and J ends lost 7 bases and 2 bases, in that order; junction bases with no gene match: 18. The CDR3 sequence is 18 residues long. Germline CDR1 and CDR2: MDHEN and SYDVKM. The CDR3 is CASTTLGDYQQPTDTQYF. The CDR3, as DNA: TGTGCCAGCACGACTTTAGGGGACTACCAACAACCCACAGATACGCAGTATTTT.

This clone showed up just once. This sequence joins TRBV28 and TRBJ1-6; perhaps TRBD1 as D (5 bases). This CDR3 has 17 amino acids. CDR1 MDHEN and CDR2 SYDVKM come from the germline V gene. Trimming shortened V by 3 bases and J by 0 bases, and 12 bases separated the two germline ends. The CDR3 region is CASSLEEGSSYNSPLHF. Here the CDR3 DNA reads TGTGCCAGCAGTTTGGAGGAGGGGAGCTCCTATAATTCACCCCTCCACTTT.

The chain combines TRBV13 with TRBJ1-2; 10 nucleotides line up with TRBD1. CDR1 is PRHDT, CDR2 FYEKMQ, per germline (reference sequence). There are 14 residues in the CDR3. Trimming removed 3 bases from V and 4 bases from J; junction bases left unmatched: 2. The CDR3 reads CASSLGTGAYGYTF. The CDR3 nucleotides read TGTGCCAGCAGCTTGGGGACAGGGGCCTATGGCTACACCTTC.

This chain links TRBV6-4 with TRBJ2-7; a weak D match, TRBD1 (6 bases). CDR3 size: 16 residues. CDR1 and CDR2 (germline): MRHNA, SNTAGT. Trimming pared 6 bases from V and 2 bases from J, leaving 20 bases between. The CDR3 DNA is TGTGCCAGCAGCGGCACAGGGCCCCATTACACCTACGAGCAGTACTTC. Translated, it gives CASSGTGPHYTYEQYF.

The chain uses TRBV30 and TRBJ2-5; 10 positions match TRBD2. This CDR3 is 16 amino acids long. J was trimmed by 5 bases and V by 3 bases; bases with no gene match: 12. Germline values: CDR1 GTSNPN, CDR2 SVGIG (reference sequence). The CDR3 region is CAWRPYSGTSVETQYF. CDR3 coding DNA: TGTGCCTGGAGGCCGTACTCCGGGACTAGCGTCGAGACCCAGTACTTC. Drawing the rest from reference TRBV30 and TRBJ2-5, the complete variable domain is SQTIHQWPATLVQPVGSPLSLECTVEGTSNPNLYWYRQAAGRGLQLLFYSVGIGQISSEVPQNLSASRPQDRQFILSSKKLLLSDSGFYLCAWRPYSGTSVETQYFGPGTRLLVL.

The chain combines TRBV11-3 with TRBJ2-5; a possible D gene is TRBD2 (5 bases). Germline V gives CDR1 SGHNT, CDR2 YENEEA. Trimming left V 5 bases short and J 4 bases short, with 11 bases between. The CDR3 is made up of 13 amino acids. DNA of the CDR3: TGTGCCAGCAGCCCCGGAGGCCGAGAGACCCAGTACTTC. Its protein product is CASSPGGRETQYF.

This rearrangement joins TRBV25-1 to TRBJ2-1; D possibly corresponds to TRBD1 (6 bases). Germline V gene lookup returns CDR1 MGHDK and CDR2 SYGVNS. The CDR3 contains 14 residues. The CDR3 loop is CVRTGPSSYNEQFF. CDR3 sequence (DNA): TGTGTCCGTACAGGGCCAAGCTCCTACAATGAGCAGTTCTTC.

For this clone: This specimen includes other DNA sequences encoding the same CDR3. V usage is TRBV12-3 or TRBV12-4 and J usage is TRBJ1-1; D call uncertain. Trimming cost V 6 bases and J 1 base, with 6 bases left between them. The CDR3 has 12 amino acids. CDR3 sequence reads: CASSLRNTEAFF. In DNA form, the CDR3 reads TGTGCCAGCAGCCTGAGGAACACTGAAGCTTTCTTT.

The CDR3 DNA reads TGTGCCAGCAGCTTAGGCGCCGGGACAGGGGTAAATGAAAAACTGTTTTTT. Amino acids: CASSLGAGTGVNEKLFF. V usage is TRBV11-2 and J usage is TRBJ1-4; 10 positions agree with TRBD1. The V gene's germline CDR1 is SGHAT and CDR2 FQNNGV. The V gene end was trimmed by 1 base and the J gene end by 5 bases; junction bases not matched to a gene: 7. The CDR3 consists of 17 residues.

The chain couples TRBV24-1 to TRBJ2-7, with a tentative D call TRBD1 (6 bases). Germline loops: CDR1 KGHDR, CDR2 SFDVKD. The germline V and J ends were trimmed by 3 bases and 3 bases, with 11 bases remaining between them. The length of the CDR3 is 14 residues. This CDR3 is CATSDPGASYEQYF. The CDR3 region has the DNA TGTGCCACCAGTGATCCAGGGGCAAGCTACGAGCAGTACTTC.

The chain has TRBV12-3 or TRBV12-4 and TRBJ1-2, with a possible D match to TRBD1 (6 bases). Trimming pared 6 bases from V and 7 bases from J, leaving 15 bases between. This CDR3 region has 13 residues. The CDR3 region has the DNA TGTGCCAGCAGGGACAACAGGGAAGGTGGCTACACCTTC. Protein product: CASRDNREGGYTF.

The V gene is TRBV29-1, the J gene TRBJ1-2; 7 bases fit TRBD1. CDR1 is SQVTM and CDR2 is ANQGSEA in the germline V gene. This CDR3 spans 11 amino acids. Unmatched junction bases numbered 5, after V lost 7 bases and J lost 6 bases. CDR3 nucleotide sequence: TGCAGCGCCCAAACAGGGGATGGCTACACCTTC. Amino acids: CSAQTGDGYTF.

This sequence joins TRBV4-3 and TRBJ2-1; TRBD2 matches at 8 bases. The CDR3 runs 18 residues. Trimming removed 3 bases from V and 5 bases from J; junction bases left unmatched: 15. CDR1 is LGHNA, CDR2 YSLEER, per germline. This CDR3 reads CASSQTKIATSANNEQFF. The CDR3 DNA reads TGCGCCAGCAGCCAGACCAAGATCGCGACTAGCGCGAACAATGAGCAGTTCTTC.